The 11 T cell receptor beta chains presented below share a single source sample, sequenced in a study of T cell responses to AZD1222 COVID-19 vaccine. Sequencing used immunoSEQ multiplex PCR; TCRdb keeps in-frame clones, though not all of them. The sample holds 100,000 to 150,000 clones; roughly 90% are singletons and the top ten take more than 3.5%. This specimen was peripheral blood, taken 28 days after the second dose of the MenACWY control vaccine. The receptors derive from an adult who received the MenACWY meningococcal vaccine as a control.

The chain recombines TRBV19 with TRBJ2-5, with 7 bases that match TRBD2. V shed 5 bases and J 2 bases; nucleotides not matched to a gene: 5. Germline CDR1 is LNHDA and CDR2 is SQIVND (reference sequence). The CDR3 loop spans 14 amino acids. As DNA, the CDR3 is TGTGCCAGTAGTCAGCTAGCGGTACAAGAGACCCAGTACTTC. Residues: CASSQLAVQETQYF.

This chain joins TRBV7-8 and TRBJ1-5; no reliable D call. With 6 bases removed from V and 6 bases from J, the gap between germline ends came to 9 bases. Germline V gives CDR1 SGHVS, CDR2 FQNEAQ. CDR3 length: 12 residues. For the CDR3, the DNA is TGTGCCAGCAGTCATCCCGGTCAGCCCCAGCATTTT. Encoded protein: CASSHPGQPQHF.

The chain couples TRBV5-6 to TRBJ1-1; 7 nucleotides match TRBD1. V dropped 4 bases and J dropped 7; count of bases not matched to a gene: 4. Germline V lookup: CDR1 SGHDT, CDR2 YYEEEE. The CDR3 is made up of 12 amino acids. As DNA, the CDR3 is TGTGCCAGCAGCCCATGGGACAGTGAAGCTTTCTTT. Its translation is CASSPWDSEAFF.

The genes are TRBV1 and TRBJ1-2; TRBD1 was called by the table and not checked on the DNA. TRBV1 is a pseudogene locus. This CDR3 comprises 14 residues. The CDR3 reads CTSSQGAGLYGYTF. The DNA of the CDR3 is TGCACCAGCAGCCAAGGGGCAGGGCTTTATGGCTACACCTTC.

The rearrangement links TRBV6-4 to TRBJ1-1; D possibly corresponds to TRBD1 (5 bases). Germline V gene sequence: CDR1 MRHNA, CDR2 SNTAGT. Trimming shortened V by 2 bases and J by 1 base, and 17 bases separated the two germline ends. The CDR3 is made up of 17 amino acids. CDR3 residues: CASSDPPRRGWNTEAFF. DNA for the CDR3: TGTGCCAGCAGTGACCCTCCTCGGAGGGGATGGAACACTGAAGCTTTCTTT.

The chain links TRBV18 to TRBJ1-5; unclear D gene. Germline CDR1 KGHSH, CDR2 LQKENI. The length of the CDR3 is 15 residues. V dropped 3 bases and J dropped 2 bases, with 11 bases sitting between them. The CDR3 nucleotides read TGTGCCAGCTCACCCCCAGGTGGGCGCAATCAGCCCCAGCATTTT. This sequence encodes CASSPPGGRNQPQHF.

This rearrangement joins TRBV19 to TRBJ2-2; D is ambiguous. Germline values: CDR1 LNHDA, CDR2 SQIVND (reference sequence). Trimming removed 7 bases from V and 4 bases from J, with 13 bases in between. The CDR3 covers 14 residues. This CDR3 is CASKVEFSTGELFF. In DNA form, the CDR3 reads TGTGCCAGTAAGGTCGAATTCAGCACCGGGGAGCTGTTTTTT.

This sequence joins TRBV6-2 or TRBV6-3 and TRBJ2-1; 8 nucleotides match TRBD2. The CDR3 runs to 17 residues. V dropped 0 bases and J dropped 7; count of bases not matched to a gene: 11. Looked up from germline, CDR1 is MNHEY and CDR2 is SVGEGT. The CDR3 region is CASSYSIGRGAWNEQFF. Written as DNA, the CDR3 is TGTGCCAGCAGTTACTCGATCGGGCGGGGGGCGTGGAATGAGCAGTTCTTC.

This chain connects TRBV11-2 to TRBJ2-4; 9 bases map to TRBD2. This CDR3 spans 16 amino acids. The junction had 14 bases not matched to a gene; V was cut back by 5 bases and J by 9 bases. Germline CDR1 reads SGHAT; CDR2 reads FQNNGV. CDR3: CASSKASGEGRFIQYF. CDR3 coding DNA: TGTGCCAGCAGCAAGGCTAGCGGGGAGGGCCGTTTCATTCAGTACTTC.

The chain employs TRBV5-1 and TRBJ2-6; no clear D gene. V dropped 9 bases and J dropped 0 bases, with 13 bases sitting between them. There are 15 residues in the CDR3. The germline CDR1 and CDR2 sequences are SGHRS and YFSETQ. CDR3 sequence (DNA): TGCGCCACGACTGAACCGGCCTCTGGGGCCAACGTCCTGACTTTC. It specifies CATTEPASGANVLTF.

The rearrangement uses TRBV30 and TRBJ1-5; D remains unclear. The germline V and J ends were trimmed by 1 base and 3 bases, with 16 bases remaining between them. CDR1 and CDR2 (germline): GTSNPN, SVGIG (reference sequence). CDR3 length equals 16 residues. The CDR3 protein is CAWSGGINSYNQPQHF. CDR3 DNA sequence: TGTGCCTGGAGTGGGGGTATCAATTCCTACAATCAGCCCCAGCATTTT.